This T cell receptor beta chain was recorded in a study of blood T cell repertoires in COVID-19. Across the study: Researchers got acute and convalescent COVID-19 samples from the United States, Italy and Spain. PBMCs, B-cell-depleted T cells, or T cells were the source of the cDNA or gDNA that made up the material.

Authors' analysis steps: Amplified reference gene primers provided the basis for estimating nucleated cell counts. Clones were sequenced by immunoSEQ multiplex PCR, and TCRdb holds only the in-frame ones, with some missing. V, J and clone size derive from that table, while D and trimming were established from the DNA sequence. Here the sample spans 250,000 to 350,000 clones, 87% being singletons. V dropped 6 bases and J dropped 7 bases, with 19 bases sitting between them. CDR1 is MDHEN and CDR2 is SYDVKM in the germline V gene. This CDR3 contains 15 residues. The clonotype comes from a young man with active or convalescent COVID-19. Sequenced: peripheral blood. This chain links TRBV28 with TRBJ2-1; weak D call: TRBD1 (7 bases). CDR3 region: CASRPRDSLRNEQFF. The CDR3 DNA is TGTGCCAGCAGGCCGCGGGACAGCCTTAGGAATGAGCAGTTCTTC.